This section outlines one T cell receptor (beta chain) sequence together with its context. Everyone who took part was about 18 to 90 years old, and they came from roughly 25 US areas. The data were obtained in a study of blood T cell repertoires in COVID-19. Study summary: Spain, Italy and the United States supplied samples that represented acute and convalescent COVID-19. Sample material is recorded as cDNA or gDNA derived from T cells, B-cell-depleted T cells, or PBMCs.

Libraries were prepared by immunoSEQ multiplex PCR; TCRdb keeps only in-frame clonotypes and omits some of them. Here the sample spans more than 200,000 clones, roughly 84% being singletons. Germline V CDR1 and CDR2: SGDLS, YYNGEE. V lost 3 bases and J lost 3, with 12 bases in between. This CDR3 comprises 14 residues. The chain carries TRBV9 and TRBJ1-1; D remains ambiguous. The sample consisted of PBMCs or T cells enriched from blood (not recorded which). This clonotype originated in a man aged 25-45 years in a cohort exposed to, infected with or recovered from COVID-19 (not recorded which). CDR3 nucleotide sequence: TGTGCCAGCAGCGGTTCGCGGGTGCACACTGAAGCTTTCTTT. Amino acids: CASSGSRVHTEAFF.